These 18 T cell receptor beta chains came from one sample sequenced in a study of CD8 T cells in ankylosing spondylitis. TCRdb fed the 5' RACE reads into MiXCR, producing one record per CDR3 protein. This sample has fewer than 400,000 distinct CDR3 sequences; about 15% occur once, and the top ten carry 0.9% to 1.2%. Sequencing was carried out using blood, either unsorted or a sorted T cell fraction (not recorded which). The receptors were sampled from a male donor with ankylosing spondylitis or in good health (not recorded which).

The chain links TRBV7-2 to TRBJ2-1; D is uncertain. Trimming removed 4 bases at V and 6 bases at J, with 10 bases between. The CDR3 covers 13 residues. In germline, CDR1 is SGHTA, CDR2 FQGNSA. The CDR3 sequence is CASSSTSPNEQFF. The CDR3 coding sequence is TGTGCCAGCAGCTCAACGTCTCCCAATGAGCAGTTCTTC.

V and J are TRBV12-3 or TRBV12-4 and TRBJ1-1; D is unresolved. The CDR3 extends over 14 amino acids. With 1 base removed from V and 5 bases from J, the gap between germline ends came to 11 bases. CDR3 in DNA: TGTGCCAGCAGTTTAGGAGAGGGTTGGACTGAAGCTTTCTTT. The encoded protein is CASSLGEGWTEAFF.

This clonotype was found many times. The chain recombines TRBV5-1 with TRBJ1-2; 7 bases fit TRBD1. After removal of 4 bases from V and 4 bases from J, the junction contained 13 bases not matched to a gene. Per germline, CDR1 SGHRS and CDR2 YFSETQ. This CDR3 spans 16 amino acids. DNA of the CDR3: TGCGCCAGCAGCCCCTTCGGACAGGAGGAAACCTATGGCTACACCTTC. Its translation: CASSPFGQEETYGYTF.

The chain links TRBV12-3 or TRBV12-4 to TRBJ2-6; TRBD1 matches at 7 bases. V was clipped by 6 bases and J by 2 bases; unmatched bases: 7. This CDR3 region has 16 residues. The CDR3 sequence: CASSRDSGAGANVLTF. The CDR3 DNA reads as TGTGCCAGCAGCAGGGACAGTGGGGCTGGGGCCAACGTCCTGACTTTC.

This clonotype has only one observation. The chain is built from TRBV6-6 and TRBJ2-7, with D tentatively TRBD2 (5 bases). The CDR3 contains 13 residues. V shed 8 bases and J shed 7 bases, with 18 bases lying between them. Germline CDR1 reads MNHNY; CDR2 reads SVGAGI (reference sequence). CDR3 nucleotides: TGTGCCAGCGTCAGCGGACTCCCGGGTGAGCAGTACTTC. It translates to CASVSGLPGEQYF.

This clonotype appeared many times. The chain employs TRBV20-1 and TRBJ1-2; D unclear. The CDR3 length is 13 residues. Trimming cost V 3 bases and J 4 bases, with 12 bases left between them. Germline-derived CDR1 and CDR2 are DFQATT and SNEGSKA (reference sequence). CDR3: CSARSQKAYGYTF. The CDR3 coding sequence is TGCAGTGCTAGGTCTCAGAAGGCCTATGGCTACACCTTC.

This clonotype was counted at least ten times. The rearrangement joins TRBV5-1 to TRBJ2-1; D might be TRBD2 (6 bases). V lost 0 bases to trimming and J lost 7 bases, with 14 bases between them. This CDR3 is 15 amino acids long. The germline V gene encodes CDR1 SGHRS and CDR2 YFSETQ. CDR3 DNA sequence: TGCGCCAGCAGCTTGGATGTTGGGGGGAAAAATGAGCAGTTCTTC. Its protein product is CASSLDVGGKNEQFF.

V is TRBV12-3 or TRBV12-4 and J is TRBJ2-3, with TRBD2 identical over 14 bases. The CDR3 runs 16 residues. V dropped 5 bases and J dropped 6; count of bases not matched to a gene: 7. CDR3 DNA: TGTGCCAGCAGTCCGGGGACTAGCGGGGGCCCGGATACGCAGTATTTT. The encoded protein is CASSPGTSGGPDTQYF.

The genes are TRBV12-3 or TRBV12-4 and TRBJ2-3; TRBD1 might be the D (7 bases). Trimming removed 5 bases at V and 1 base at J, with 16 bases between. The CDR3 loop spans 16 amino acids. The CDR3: CASSPQGGIGTDTQYF. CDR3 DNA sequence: TGTGCCAGCAGTCCCCAGGGGGGAATAGGCACAGATACGCAGTATTTT.

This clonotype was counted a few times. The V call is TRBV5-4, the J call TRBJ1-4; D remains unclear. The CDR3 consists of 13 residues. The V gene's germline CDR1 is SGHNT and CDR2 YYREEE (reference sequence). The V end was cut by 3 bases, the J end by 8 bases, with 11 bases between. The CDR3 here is CASSSASGEKLFF. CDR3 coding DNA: TGTGCCAGCAGCTCAGCCTCGGGGGAAAAACTGTTTTTT.

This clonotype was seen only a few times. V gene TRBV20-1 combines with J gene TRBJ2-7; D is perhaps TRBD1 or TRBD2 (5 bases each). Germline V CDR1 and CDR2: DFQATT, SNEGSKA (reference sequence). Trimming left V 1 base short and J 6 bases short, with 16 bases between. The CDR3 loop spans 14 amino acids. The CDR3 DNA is TGCAGTGCTAGAGGGGACGGACCCTCGGGCGAGCAGTACTTC. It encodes CSARGDGPSGEQYF.

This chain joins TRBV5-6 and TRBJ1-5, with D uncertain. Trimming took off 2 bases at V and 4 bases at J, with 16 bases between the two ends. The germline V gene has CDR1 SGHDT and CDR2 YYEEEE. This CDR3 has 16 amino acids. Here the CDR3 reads CASSFSDPGGNQPQHF. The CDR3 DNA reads TGTGCCAGCAGCTTTTCGGACCCCGGCGGAAATCAGCCCCAGCATTTT.

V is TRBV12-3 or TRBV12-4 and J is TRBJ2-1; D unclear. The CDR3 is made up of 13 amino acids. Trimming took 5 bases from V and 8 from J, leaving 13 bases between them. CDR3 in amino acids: CASSELSWDEQFF. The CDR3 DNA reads TGTGCCAGCAGTGAACTCTCCTGGGATGAGCAGTTCTTC.

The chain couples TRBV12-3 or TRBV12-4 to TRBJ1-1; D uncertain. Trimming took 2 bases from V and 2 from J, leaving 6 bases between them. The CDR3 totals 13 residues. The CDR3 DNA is TGTGCCAGCAGTTTAATGGCCAACACTGAAGCTTTCTTT. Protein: CASSLMANTEAFF.

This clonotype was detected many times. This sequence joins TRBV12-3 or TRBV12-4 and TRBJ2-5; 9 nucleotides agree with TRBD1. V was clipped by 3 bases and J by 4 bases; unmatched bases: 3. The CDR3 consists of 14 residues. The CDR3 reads CASSLGTGRETQYF. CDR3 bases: TGTGCCAGCAGTTTGGGGACAGGGAGAGAGACCCAGTACTTC.

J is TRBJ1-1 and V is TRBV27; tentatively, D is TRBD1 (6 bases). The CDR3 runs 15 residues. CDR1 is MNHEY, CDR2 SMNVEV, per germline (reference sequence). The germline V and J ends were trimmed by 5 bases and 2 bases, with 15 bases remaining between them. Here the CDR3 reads CASSPPTGLNTEAFF. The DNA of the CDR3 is TGTGCCAGCAGTCCACCTACAGGGCTTAACACTGAAGCTTTCTTT.

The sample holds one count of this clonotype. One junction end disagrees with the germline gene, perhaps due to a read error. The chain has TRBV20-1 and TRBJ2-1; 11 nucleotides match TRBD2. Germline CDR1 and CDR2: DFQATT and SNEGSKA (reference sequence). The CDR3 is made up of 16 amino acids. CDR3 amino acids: CCAPSPGLAAAGEQFF. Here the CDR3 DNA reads TGCTGTGCCCCCTCTCCGGGACTAGCGGCAGCTGGAGAGCAGTTCTTC.

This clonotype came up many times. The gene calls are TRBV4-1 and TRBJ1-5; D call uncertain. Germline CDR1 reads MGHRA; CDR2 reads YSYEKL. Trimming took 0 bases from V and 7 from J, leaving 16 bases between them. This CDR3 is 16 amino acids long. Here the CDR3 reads CASSQEPQAYGQPQHF. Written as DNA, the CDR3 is TGCGCCAGCAGCCAAGAGCCCCAAGCCTACGGGCAGCCCCAGCATTTT.